This TCR beta chain was profiled in a study of spatial heterogeneity in lung cancer. Study overall: In raw reads, more than eight appearances on average were recorded for each unique TCR and UMI combination.

Every TCR cDNA molecule carried a tag that served as a unique molecular identifier. MiXCR, applied by TCRdb to the 5' RACE reads, yields one record per CDR3 protein. The repertoire holds 4,000 to 5,500 distinct CDR3 sequences, with approximately 20% as singletons. Germline V gene lookup returns CDR1 SQVTM and CDR2 ANQGSEA. The CDR3 covers 13 residues. The sample's time point: sample taken at primary tumor resection. The input material, whole RNA from tumor, nontumor lung or frozen PBMC, was sequenced unsorted. The donor population consisted of 72 patients with untreated, early-stage non-small cell lung cancer. This clonotype is judged medium-sized.

The chain combines TRBV29-1 with TRBJ2-7; D gene ambiguous. This receptor was identified in a male donor with early-stage non-small cell lung cancer. The sample here was normal lung tissue next to the tumor, taken at surgery. CDR3 loop: CSANPGSPYEQYV. The CDR3 DNA follows: TGCAGTGCCAATCCGGGTTCGCCATACGAGCAGTACGTC.